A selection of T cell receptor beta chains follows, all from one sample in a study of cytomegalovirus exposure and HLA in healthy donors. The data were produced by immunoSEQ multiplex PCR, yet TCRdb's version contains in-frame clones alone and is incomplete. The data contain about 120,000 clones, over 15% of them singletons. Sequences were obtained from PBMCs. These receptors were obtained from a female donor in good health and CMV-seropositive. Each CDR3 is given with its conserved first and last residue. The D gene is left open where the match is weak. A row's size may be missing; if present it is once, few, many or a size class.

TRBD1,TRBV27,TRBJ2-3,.,CASSFGPGTATDTQYF,TGTGCCAGCAGTTTCGGGCCCGGGACAGCCACAGATACGCAGTATTTT
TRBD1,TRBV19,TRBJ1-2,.,CASSWPGGNYGYTF,TGTGCCAGTAGTTGGCCAGGGGGTAACTATGGCTACACCTTC
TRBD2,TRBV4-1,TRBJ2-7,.,CASSQGLAGSSYEQYF,TGCGCCAGCAGCCAGGGACTAGCGGGTAGCTCCTACGAGCAGTACTTC
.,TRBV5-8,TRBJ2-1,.,CASSLVTYNEQFF,TGTGCCAGCAGCTTGGTAACCTACAATGAGCAGTTCTTC
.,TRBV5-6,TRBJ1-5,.,CASSLGVRKPQHF,TGTGCCAGCAGCTTGGGGGTGAGGAAGCCCCAGCATTTT
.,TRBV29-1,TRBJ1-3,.,CSVEPVPSSGNTIYF,TGCAGCGTCGAACCGGTCCCTAGCTCTGGAAACACCATATATTTT
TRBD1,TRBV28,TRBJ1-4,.,CASSPRRGRLPNEKLFF,TGTGCCAGCAGTCCCCGGAGGGGGCGCTTACCTAATGAAAAACTGTTTTTT
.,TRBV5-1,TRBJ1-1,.,CASRFSVNTEAFF,TGCGCCAGCAGGTTTAGTGTGAACACTGAAGCTTTCTTT
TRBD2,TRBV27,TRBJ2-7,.,CASSRQLAGGISYEQYF,TGTGCCAGCAGTAGACAACTAGCGGGAGGTATCTCCTACGAGCAGTACTTC
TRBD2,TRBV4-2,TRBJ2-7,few,CASSQGLAGPYEQYF,TGTGCCAGCAGCCAAGGACTAGCGGGGCCCTACGAGCAGTACTTC
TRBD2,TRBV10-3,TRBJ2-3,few,CAIRTSGTDTQYF,TGTGCCATCCGGACTAGCGGCACAGATACGCAGTATTTT
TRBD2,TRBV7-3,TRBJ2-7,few,CASSPSGREGNYEQYF,TGTGCCAGCAGCCCCTCTGGGCGGGAGGGTAACTACGAGCAGTACTTC
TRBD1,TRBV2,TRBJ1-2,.,CASSTSPGTGFGNYGYTF,TGTGCCAGCAGTACCAGTCCCGGGACAGGGTTCGGAAACTATGGCTACACCTTC
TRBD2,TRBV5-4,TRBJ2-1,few,CASSSLTSGGYNEQFF,TGTGCCAGCAGCTCCCTGACTAGCGGGGGGTACAATGAGCAGTTCTTC
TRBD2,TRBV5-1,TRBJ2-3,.,CASSLVPSGGAGTDTQYF,TGCGCCAGCAGCTTGGTGCCTAGCGGGGGGGCAGGAACAGATACGCAGTATTTT
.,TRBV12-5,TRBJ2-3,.,CASGLDYNSGYTDTQYF,TGTGCTAGTGGTTTGGACTATAATAGCGGATACACAGATACGCAGTATTTT
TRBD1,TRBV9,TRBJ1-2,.,CASSGQGRSNYGYTF,TGTGCCAGCAGCGGACAGGGCAGGAGTAACTATGGCTACACCTTC
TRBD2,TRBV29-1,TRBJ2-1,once,CSVDGLAGGPTYNEQFF,TGCAGCGTTGACGGACTAGCGGGAGGACCCACCTACAATGAGCAGTTCTTC
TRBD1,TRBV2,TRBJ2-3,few,CASSEWDRGFTDTQYF,TGTGCCAGCAGTGAATGGGACAGGGGCTTCACAGATACGCAGTATTTT
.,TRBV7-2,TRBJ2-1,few,CASSFRTHYNEQFF,TGTGCCAGCAGCTTCCGGACTCACTACAATGAGCAGTTCTTC
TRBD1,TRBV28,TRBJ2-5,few,CASRTGQGARETQYF,TGTGCCAGCAGAACCGGACAGGGGGCCCGGGAGACCCAGTACTTC
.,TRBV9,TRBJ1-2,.,CASSRGGRYGYTF,TGTGCCAGCAGTCGGGGGGGAAGGTATGGCTACACCTTC
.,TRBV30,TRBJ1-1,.,CAWMGQNTEAFF,TGTGCCTGGATGGGACAGAACACTGAAGCTTTCTTT
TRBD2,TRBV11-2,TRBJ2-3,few,CASSFLAGSFVDTQYF,TGTGCCAGCAGCTTTCTAGCGGGATCGTTCGTCGATACGCAGTATTTT
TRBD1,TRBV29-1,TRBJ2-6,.,CSVESRGTGSHGANVLTF,TGCAGCGTTGAAAGTCGGGGGACAGGGAGTCATGGGGCCAACGTCCTGACTTTC
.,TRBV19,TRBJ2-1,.,CASSIAENNEQFF,TGTGCCAGTAGTATAGCGGAGAACAATGAGCAGTTCTTC
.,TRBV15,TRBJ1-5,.,CATSREGGGNQPQHF,TGTGCCACCAGCAGAGAAGGAGGGGGCAATCAGCCCCAGCATTTT
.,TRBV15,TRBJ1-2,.,CATSRAGEDYGYTF,TGTGCCACCAGCAGAGCTGGCGAGGACTATGGCTACACCTTC
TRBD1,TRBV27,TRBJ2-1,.,CASSGGTGRTYNEQFF,TGTGCCAGCAGTGGCGGGACAGGGAGGACCTACAATGAGCAGTTCTTC
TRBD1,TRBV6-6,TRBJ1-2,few,CASSYSDRVNYGYTF,TGTGCCAGCAGTTACTCGGACAGGGTTAACTATGGCTACACCTTC
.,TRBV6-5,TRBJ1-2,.,CASSSDSWSYTF,TGTGCCAGCAGCTCCGACAGCTGGAGCTACACCTTC
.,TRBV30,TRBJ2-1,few,CAWIGDSSYNEQFF,TGTGCCTGGATAGGAGACAGCTCCTACAATGAGCAGTTCTTC
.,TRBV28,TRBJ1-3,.,CASSPTGSGSGNTIYF,TGTGCCAGCAGTCCAACGGGGTCAGGCTCTGGAAACACCATATATTTT
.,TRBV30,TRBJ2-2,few,CAWSVGGELFF,TGTGCCTGGAGTGTCGGCGGGGAGCTGTTTTTT
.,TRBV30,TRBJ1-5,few,CAWSEVAGGPQHF,TGTGCCTGGAGTGAGGTTGCCGGGGGGCCCCAGCATTTT
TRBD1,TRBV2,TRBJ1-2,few,CASSDFDRGRGYTF,TGTGCCAGCAGTGATTTCGACAGGGGGAGAGGCTACACCTTC
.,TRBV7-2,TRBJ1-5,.,CASRRSPAQPQHF,TGTGCCAGCAGAAGGAGTCCCGCCCAGCCCCAGCATTTT
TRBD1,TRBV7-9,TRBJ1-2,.,CASSATGSYGYTF,TGTGCCAGCAGCGCGACAGGGAGCTATGGCTACACCTTC
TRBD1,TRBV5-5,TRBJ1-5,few,CASSLVGTGGVSNQPQHF,TGTGCCAGCAGCTTGGTGGGAACAGGGGGCGTTAGCAATCAGCCCCAGCATTTT
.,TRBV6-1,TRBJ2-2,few,CASTGQFTGELFF,TGTGCCAGCACCGGACAGTTCACCGGGGAGCTGTTTTTT
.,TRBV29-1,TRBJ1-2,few,CSVGTVSYGYTF,TGCAGCGTTGGGACAGTGAGCTATGGCTACACCTTC